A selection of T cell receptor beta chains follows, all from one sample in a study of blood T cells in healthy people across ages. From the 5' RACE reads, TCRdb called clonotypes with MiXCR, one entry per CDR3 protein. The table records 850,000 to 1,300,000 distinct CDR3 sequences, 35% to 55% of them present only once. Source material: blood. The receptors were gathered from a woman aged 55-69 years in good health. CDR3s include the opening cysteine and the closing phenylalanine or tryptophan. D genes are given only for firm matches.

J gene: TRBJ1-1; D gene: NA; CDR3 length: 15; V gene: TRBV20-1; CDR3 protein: CSARAPKGGNTEAFF
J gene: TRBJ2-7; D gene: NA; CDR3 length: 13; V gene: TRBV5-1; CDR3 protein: CASRSLRAHEQYF
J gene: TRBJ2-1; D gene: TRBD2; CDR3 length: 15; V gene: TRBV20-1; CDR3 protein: CSARHGIGRGNEQFF
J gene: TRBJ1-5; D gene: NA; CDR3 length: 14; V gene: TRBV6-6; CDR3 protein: CASTRAGSDPPQHF
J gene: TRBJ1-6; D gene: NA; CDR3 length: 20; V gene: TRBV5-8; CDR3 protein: CASSLSRGSGGSSYNSPLHF
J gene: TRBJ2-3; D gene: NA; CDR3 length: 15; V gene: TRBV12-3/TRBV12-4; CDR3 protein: CASRATGGRSDVQYF
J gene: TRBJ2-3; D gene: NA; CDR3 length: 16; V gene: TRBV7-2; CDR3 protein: CASSPGGTYSTDTQYF
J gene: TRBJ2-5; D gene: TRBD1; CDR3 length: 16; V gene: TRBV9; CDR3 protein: CASSVATGGLIATQYF
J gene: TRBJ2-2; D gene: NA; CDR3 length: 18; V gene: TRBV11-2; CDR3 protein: CASSLGSQWREVAGELFF
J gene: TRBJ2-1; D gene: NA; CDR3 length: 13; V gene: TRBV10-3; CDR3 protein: CAISEDRYNEQFF
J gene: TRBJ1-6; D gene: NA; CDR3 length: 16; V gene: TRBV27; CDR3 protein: CASSPYLGDEYSPLHF
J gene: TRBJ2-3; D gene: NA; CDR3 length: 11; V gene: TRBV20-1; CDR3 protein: CSATLTDTQYF
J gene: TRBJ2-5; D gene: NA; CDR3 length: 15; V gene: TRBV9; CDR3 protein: CASSPAPRGGNEQYF
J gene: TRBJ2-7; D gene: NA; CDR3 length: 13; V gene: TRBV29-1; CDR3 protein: CSVEGGNSYEQYF
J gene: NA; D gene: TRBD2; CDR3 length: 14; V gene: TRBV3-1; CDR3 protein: CASSQAAGAGEQYF
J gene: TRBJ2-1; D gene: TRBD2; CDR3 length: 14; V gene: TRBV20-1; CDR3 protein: CSARIRAGPNEQFF
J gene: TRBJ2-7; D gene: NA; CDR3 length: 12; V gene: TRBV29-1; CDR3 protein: CSVGQSSYEQYF
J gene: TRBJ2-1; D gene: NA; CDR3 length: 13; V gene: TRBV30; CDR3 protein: CAWSLFSYNEQFF
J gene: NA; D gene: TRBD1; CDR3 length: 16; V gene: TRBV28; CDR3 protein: CASSLSHRTGRHEQYF
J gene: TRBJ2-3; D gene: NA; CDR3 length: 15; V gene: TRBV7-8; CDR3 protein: CASSAQRSHTDTQYF
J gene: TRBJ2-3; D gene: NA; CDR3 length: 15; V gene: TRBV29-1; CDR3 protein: CSVEPQGSWTDTQYF
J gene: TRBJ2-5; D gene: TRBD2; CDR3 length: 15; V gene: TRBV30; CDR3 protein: CAWSSRREIYNEQYF
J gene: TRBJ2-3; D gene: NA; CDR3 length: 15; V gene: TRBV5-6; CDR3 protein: CASSFITTALDTQYF
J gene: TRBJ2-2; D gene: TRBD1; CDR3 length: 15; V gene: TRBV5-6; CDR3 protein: CASSFGTENTGELFF
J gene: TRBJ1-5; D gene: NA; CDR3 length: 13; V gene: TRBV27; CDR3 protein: CASSQQGTAPQHF
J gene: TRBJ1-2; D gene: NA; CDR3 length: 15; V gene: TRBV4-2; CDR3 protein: CASSQEGGITYGYTF
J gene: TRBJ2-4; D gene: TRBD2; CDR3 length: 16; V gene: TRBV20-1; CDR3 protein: CSARDSRTSGWRIQYF
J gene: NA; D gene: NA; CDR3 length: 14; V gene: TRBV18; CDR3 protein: CASSPEGFPYEQYF
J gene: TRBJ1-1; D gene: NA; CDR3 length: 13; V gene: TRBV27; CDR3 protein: CASSLAVTTEAFF
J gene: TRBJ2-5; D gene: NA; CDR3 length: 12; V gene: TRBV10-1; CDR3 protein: CASRELGGAQYF
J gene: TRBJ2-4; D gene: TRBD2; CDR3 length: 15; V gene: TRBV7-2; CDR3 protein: CASSQHSGRKNIQYF
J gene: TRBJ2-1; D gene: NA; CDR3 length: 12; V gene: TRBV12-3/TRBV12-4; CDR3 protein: CASSTIVGEQFF
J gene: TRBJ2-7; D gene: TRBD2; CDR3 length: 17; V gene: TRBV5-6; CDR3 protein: CASSLVWSPSGSYEQYF
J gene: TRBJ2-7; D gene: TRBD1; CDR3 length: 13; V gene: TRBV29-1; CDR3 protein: CSVGGQGYYEQYF
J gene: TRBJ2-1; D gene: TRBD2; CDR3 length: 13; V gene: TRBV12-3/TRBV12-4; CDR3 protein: CASRGGLDNEQFF
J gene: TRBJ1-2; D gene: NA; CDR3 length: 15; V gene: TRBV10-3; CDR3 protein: CAISGTGASDYGYTF
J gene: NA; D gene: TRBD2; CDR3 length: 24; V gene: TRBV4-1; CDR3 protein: CASSQRAPARTSVTGLAGGGTQYF
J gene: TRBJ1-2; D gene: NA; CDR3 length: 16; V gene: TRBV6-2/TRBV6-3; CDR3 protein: CASSLARQPVNYGYTF
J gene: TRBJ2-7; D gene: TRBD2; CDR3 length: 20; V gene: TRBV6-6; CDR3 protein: CASSYSLAGPYKGGSYEQYF
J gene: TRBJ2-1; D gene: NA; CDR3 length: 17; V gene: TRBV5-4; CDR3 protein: CASSPPPGASSYNEQFF
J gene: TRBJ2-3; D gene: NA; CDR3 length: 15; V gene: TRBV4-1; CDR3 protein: CASSQDESGTDTQYF
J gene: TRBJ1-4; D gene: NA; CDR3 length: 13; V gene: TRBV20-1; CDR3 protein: CSARDSSREKLFF
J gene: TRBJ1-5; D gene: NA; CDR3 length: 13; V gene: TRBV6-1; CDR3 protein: CATWGSDNQPQHF
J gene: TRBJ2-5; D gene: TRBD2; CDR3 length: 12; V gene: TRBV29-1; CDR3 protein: CSVAGGVETQYF
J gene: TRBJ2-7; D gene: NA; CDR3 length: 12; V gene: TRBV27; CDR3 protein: CASSSTVTEQYF
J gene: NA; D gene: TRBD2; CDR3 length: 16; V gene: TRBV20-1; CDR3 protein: CSARRTSGRTSYEQYF
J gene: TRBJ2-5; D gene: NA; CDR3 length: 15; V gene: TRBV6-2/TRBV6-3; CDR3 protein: CASSYPTTGGETQYF
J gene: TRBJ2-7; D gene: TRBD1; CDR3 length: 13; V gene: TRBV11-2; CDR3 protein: CASGGQGGNEQYF
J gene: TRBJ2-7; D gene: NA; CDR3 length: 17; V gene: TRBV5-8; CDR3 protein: CASSLADGRQGRYEQYF
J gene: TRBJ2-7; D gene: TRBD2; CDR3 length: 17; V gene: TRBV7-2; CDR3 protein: CASSRTSGTQSSYEQYF
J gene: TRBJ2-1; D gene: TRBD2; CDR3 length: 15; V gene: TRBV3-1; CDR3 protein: CASSLLAGDGNEQFF